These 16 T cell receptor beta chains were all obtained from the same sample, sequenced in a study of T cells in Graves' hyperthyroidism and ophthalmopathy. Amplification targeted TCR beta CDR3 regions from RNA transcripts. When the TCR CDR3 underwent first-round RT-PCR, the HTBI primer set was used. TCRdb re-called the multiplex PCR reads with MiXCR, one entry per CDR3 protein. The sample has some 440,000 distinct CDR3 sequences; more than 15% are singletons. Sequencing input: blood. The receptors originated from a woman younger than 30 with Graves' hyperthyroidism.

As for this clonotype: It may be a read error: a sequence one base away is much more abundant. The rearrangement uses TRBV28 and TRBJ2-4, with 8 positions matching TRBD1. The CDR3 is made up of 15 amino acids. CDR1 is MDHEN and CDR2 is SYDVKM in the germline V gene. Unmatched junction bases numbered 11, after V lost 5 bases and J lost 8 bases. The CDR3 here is CASSMIAGGEHIQYF. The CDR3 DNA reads TGTGCCAGCAGTATGATAGCAGGGGGCGAACACATTCAGTACTTC.

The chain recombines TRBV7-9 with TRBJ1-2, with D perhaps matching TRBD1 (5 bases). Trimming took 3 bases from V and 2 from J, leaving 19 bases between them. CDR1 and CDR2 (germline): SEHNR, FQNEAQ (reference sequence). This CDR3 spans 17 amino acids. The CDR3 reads CASSLSPPRQKNYGYTF. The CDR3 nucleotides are TGTGCCAGCAGCTTGTCCCCCCCCCGACAGAAAAACTATGGCTACACCTTC.

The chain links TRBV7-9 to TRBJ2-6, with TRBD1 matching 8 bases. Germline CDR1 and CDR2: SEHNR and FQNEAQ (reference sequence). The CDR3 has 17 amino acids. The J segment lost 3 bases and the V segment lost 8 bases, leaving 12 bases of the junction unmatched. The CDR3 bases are TGTGCCAGCGTCACCGGGACAGGAGGGATTGGGGCCAACGTCCTGACTTTC. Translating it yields CASVTGTGGIGANVLTF.

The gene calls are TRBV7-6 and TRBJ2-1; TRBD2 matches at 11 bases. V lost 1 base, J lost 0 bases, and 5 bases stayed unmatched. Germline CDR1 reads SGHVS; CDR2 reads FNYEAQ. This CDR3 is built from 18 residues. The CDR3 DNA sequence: TGTGCCAGCAGCTTAGTTATTAGCGGGGGGGCCTCCTACAATGAGCAGTTCTTC. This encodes CASSLVISGGASYNEQFF.

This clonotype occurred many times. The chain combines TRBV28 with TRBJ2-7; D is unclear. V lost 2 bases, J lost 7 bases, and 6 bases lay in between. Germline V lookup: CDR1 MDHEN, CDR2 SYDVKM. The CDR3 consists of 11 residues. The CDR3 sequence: CASSLKGEQYF. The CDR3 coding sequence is TGTGCCAGCAGTTTAAAGGGTGAGCAGTACTTC.

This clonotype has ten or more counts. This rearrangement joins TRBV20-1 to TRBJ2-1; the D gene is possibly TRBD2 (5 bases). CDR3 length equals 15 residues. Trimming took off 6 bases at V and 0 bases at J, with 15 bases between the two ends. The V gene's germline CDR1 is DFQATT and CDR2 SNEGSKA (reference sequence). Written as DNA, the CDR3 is TGCAGTGCGGGTGAGCGGCCAAGCTCCTACAATGAGCAGTTCTTC. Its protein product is CSAGERPSSYNEQFF.

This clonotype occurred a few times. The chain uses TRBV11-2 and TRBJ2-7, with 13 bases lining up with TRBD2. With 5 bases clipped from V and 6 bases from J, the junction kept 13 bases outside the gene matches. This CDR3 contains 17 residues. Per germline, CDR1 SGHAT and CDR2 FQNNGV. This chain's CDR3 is CASSGQTRLAGGGEQYF. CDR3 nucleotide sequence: TGTGCCAGCAGCGGCCAAACTCGACTAGCGGGAGGAGGCGAGCAGTACTTC.

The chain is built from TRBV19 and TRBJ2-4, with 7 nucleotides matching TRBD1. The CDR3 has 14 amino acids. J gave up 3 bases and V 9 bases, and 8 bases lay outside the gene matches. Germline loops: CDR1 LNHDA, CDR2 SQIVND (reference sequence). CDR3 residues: CASTDRVDKNIQYF. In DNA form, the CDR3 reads TGTGCCAGCACAGACAGGGTTGACAAAAACATTCAGTACTTC.

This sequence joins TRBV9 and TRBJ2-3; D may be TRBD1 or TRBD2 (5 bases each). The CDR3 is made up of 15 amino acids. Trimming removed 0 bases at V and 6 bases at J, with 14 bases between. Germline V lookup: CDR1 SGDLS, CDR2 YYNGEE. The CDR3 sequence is CASSVERLAGDTQYF. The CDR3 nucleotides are TGTGCCAGCAGCGTAGAGCGGCTCGCAGGGGATACGCAGTATTTT.

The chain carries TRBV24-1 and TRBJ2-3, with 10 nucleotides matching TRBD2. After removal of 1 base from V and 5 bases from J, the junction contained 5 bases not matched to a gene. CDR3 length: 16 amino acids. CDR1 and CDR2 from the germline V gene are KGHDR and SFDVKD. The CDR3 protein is CATSDLAGGRVDTQYF. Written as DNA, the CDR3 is TGTGCCACCAGTGATTTAGCGGGGGGGCGGGTAGATACGCAGTATTTT.

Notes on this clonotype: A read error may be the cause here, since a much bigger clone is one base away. The chain's CDR3 is CASSLAGKGYNEQFF. DNA of the CDR3: TGTGCCAGCAGCTTGGCGGGAAAAGGGTACAATGAGCAGTTCTTC. This chain links TRBV7-9 with TRBJ2-1; D might be TRBD2 (6 bases). Trimming took off 3 bases at V and 4 bases at J, with 13 bases between the two ends. The V gene's germline CDR1 is SEHNR and CDR2 FQNEAQ (reference sequence). This CDR3 region has 15 residues.

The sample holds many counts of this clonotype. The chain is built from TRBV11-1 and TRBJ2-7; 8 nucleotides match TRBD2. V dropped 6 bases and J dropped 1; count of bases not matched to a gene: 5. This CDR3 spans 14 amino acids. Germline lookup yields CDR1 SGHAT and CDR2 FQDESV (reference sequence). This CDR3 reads CASRQRETSYEQYF. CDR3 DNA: TGTGCCAGCAGACAGCGGGAGACGTCCTACGAGCAGTACTTC.

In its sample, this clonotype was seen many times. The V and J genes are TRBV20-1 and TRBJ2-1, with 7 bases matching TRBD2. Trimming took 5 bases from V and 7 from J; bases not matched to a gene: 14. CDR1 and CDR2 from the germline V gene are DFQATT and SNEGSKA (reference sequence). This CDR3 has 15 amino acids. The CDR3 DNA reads TGCAGTGCTTCCCCAGTATTAGCGGGTCCAAATGAGCAGTTCTTC. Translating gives CSASPVLAGPNEQFF.

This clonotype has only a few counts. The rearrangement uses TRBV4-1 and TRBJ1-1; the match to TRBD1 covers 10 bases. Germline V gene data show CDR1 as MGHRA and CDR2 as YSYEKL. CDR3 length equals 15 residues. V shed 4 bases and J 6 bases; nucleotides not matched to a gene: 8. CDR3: CASSRPGQGLPEAFF. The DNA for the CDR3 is TGCGCCAGCAGCCGCCCGGGACAGGGGCTACCTGAAGCTTTCTTT.

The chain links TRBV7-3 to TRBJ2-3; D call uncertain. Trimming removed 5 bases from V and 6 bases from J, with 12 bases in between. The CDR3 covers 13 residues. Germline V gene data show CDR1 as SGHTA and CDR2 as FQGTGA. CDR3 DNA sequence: TGTGCCAGCAGCCCTAACGCGTGGGATACGCAGTATTTT. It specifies CASSPNAWDTQYF.

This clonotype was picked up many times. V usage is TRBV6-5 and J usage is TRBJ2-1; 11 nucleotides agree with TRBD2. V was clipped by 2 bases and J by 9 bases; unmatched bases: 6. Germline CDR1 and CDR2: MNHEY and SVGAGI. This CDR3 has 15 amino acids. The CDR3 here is CASSYPTSGVGEQFF. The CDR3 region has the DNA TGTGCCAGCAGTTACCCGACTAGCGGGGTTGGTGAGCAGTTCTTC.